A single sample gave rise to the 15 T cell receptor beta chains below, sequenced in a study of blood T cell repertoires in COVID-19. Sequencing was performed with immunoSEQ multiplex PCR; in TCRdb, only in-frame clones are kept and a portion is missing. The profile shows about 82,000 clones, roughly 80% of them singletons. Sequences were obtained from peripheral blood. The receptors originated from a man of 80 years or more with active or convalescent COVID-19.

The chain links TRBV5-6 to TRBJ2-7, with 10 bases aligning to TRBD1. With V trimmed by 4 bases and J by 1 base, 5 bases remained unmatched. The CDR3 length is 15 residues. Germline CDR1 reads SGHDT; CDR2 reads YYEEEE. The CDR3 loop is CASSRDRGKSYEQYV. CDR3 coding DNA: TGTGCCAGCAGCCGGGACAGGGGAAAATCCTACGAGCAGTACGTC.

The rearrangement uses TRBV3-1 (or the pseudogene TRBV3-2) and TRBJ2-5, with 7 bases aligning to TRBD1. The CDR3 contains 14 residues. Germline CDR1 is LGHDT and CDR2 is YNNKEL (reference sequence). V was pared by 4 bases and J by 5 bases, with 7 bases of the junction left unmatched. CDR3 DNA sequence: TGTGCCAGCAGCCGCCCGACAGGGCCCGAGACCCAGTACTTC. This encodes CASSRPTGPETQYF.

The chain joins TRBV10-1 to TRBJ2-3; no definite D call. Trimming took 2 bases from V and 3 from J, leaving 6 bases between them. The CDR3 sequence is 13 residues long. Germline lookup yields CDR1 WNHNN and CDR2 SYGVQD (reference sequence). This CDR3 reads CASSEVYTDTQYF. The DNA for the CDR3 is TGCGCCAGCAGTGAGGTCTATACAGATACGCAGTATTTT.

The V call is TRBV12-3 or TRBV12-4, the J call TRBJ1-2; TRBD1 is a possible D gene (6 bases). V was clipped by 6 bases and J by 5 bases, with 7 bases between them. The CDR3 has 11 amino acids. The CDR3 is CASSQGYGYTF. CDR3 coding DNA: TGTGCCAGCAGCCAGGGGTATGGCTACACCTTC.

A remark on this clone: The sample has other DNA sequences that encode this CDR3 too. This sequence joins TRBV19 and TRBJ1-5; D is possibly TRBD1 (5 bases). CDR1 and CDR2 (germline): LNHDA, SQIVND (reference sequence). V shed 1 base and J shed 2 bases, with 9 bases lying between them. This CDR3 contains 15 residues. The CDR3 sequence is CASSIAGAGNQPQHF. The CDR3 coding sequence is TGTGCCAGTAGTATAGCTGGGGCGGGCAATCAGCCCCAGCATTTT.

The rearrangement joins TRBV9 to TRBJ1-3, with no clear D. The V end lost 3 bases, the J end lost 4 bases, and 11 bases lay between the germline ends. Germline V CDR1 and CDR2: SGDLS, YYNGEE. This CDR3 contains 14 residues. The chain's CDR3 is CASSGLLRGNTIYF. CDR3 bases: TGTGCCAGCAGCGGATTGTTGAGGGGAAACACCATATATTTT.

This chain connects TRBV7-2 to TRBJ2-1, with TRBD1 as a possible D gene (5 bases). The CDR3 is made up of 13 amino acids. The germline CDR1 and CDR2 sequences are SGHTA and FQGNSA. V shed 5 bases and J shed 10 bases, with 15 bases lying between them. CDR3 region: CASSPRTNQEQFF. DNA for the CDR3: TGTGCCAGCAGCCCACGGACAAATCAGGAGCAGTTCTTC.

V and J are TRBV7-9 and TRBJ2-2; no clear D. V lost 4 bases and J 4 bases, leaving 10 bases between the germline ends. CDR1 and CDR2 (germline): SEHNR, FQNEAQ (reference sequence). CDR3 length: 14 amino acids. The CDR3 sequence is CASSSDTFTGELFF. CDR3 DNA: TGTGCCAGCAGCTCCGACACCTTCACCGGGGAGCTGTTTTTT.

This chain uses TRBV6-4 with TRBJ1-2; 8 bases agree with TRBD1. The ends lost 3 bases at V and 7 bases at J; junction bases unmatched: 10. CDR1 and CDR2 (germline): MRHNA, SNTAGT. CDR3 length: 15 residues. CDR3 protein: CASSDWGQDLSGYTF. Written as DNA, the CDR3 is TGTGCCAGCAGTGATTGGGGACAGGACCTTAGTGGCTACACCTTC.

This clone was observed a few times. CDR3 DNA: TGCGCCAGCGGGTGGACAGGTTGGGCCCCCAATGAGCAGTTCTTC. This encodes CASGWTGWAPNEQFF. The chain links TRBV5-1 to TRBJ2-1, with 7 bases that match TRBD1. After removal of 7 bases from V and 6 bases from J, the junction contained 13 bases not matched to a gene. Looked up from germline, CDR1 is SGHRS and CDR2 is YFSETQ. The CDR3 consists of 15 residues.

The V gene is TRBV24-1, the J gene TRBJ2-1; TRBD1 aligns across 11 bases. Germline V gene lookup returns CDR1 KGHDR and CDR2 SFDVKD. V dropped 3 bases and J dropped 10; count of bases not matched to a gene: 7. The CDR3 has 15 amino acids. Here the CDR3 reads CATSDPGQGVEEQFF. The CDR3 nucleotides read TGTGCCACCAGTGATCCGGGACAGGGGGTTGAGGAGCAGTTCTTC.

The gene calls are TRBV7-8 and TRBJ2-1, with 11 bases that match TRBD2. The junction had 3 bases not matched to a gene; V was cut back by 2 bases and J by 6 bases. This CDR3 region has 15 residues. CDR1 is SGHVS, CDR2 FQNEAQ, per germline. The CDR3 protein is CASSLRTSGGNEQFF. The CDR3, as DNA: TGTGCCAGCAGCTTACGTACTAGCGGGGGCAATGAGCAGTTCTTC.

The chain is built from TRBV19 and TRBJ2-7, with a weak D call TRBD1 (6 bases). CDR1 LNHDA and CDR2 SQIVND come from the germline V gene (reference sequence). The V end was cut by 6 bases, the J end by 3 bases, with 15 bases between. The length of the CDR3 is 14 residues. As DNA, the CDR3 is TGTGCCAGTAGCAAGGGACACGGAAACTACGAGCAGTACGTC. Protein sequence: CASSKGHGNYEQYV.

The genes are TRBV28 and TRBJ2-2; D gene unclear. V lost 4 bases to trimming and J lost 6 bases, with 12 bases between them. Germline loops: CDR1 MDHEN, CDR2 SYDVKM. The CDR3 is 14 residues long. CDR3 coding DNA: TGTGCCAGCAGTTCCTCGGGTCGGGCCGGGGAGCTGTTTTTT. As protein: CASSSSGRAGELFF. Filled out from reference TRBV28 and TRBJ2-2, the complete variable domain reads DVKVTQSSRYLVKRTGEKVFLECVQDMDHENMFWYRQDPGLGLRLIYFSYDVKMKEKGDIPEGYSVSREKKERFSLILESASTNQTSMYLCASSSSGRAGELFFGEGSRLTVL.

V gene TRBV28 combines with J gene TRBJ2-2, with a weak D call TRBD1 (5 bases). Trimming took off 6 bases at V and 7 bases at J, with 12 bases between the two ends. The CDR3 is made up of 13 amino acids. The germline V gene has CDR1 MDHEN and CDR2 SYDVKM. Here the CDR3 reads CASRFRVDGELFF. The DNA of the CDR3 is TGTGCCAGCAGGTTCAGGGTAGACGGGGAGCTGTTTTTT.